Presented here are 5 T cell receptor beta chains from one specimen sequenced in a study of cytomegalovirus exposure and HLA in healthy donors. PCR used 60 Vbeta primers and 13 Jbeta primers. Measured with immunoSEQ multiplex PCR; TCRdb has only the in-frame clones, and not every one. The sample shows over 150,000 clones, under 90% of them seen only once. Sequencing was done on a sample of PBMCs. These receptors all come from a man aged 25 to 40 in good health and CMV-seronegative.

This chain joins TRBV5-6 and TRBJ1-5, with D hard to call. Germline loops: CDR1 SGHDT, CDR2 YYEEEE. V was pared by 4 bases and J by 0 bases, with 11 bases between. The CDR3 has 15 amino acids. Here the CDR3 reads CASSAGSYSNQPQHF. DNA of the CDR3: TGTGCCAGCAGCGCTGGCAGTTATAGCAATCAGCCCCAGCATTTT.

The chain couples TRBV30 to TRBJ2-1, with D perhaps matching TRBD2 (6 bases). The CDR3 runs to 17 residues. With 6 bases removed from V and 5 bases from J, the gap between germline ends came to 26 bases. The germline gives CDR1 GTSNPN, CDR2 SVGIG (reference sequence). The CDR3 nucleotides read TGTGCCTGCCCTGGGGGAGGAGGGTTTACTCGGGACAATGAGCAGTTCTTC. Amino acids: CACPGGGGFTRDNEQFF.

The genes are TRBV4-1 and TRBJ2-5; a weak D match, TRBD1 (8 bases). V shed 4 bases and J shed 5 bases, with 17 bases lying between them. The germline V gene encodes CDR1 MGHRA and CDR2 YSYEKL. This CDR3 has 15 amino acids. The CDR3 DNA is TGCGCCAGCAGCCTCCAACAGGGGGGGGTGGAGACCCAGTACTTC. As protein: CASSLQQGGVETQYF.

This clone has a single count. CDR3 coding DNA: TGCGCCAGCAGCTTGTCCGGGAATAGCAATCAGCCCCAGCATTTT. Protein sequence: CASSLSGNSNQPQHF. The chain joins TRBV5-1 to TRBJ1-5, with D unclear. V dropped 1 base and J dropped 0 bases, with 8 bases sitting between them. Per the germline V gene, CDR1 is SGHRS and CDR2 is YFSETQ. This CDR3 comprises 15 residues.

This chain's CDR3 is CARGGVREYTDTQYF. The DNA for the CDR3 is TGTGCCAGGGGAGGGGTGAGGGAATACACAGATACGCAGTATTTT. V and J are TRBV2 and TRBJ2-3; 7 bases are shared with TRBD2. Germline V gene data show CDR1 as SNHLY and CDR2 as FYNNEI. With 9 bases clipped from V and 2 bases from J, the junction kept 11 bases outside the gene matches. CDR3 size: 15 residues. Using reference TRBV2 and TRBJ2-3 for the parts outside the CDR3, the full variable domain is EPEVTQTPSHQVTQMGQEVILRCVPISNHLYFYWYRQILGQKVEFLVSFYNNEISEKSEIFDDQFSVERPDGSNFTLKIRSTKLEDSAMYFCARGGVREYTDTQYFGPGTRLTVL.